This T cell receptor (beta chain) was identified during a study of OX40 agonist ivuxolimab in advanced cancers. The table came from immunoSEQ multiplex PCR; TCRdb's copy has only in-frame clones and leaves some out. The table includes about 50,000 clones, 93% detected once. Broader study findings: At 0.1 to 3.0 mg/kg and by week 6, clonal expansion occurred in CD4+ and CD8+ blood T cells.

A remark on this clone: No antigen is known for it.

This CDR3 is built from 16 residues. The V segment lost 2 bases and the J segment 0 bases; nucleotides outside the gene matches: 7. CDR1 and CDR2 from the germline V gene are GTSNPN and SVGIG (reference sequence). This material consisted of CD4+ or CD8+ T cells sorted from blood, taken in a trial of the OX40 agonist ivuxolimab. The receptor was derived from an adult with an advanced solid tumor such as melanoma, head and neck, liver or kidney cancer. The chain is built from TRBV30 and TRBJ1-3, with TRBD1 identical over 7 bases. CDR3 protein: CAWSRDRFSSGNTIYF. Written as DNA, the CDR3 is TGTGCCTGGAGTCGGGACAGATTTTCCTCTGGAAACACCATATATTTT.